This T cell receptor (beta chain) stems from a study of T cells in Graves' hyperthyroidism and ophthalmopathy. RNA transcripts yielded amplified TCR beta CDR3 regions. First-round RT-PCR of the TCR CDR3 relied on the HTBI primer set. MiXCR, run by TCRdb on the multiplex PCR reads, gives a single entry per CDR3 protein. The sample contains about 840,000 distinct CDR3 sequences, roughly 40% of which appear only once. Lactation, pregnancy, other autoimmune disease or uncontrolled infection excluded patients. Diagnoses rested on clinical symptoms, serum thyroxine and TRAb, thyroid ultrasound and orbital computed tomography. Germline V gene lookup returns CDR1 MGHDK and CDR2 SYGVNS. CDR3 length equals 15 residues. V gave up 6 bases and J gave up 3 bases, with 17 bases separating them.

This receptor was identified in a man aged 18 to 30 with Graves' hyperthyroidism. The sample was blood. V is TRBV25-1 and J is TRBJ1-1; tentative D call: TRBD1 (6 bases). Written as DNA, the CDR3 is TGTGCCAGCAGGGACACAGGGATTGGGTACACTGAAGCTTTCTTT. It yields the protein CASRDTGIGYTEAFF.